A selection of T cell receptor beta chains follows, all from one sample in a study of T cell responses to AZD1222 COVID-19 vaccine. Clones were read by immunoSEQ multiplex PCR, and TCRdb kept only the in-frame ones, dropping some. The sample consists of 250,000 to 300,000 clones, 94% of them appearing once. The sample here was peripheral blood, taken 28 days after the second AZD1222 dose. All receptors come from an adult who received the AZD1222 COVID-19 vaccine. The CDR3 runs from the conserved cysteine through the conserved F or W. Fields, in order: clone size, J gene, D gene, V gene, CDR3 DNA, CDR3 protein. The D gene is left open where the match is weak. Size is omitted from some rows. Given values are once, few, many or a class for expanded clones.

-,TRBJ1-6,TRBD1,TRBV4-1,TGCGCCAGCAGTCACAGACAGGGATCTAATTCACCCCTCCACTTT,CASSHRQGSNSPLHF
-,TRBJ2-7,TRBD2,TRBV3-1/TRBV3-2,TGTGCCAGCAGCCCCTCCCGGACTAGCGCAGAGCAGTACTTC,CASSPSRTSAEQYF
once,TRBJ2-3,TRBD2,TRBV16,TGTGCCAGCAGCCTCTTAGGCGGGGGGCGCACAGATACGCAGTATTTT,CASSLLGGGRTDTQYF
-,TRBJ2-3,-,TRBV19,TGTGCCAGTAGTTTCTGGACGAGCACAGATACGCAGTATTTT,CASSFWTSTDTQYF
-,TRBJ1-1,-,TRBV5-8,TGTGCCAGCAGCCGCGTAGGCCCTAGGGCTGAAGCTTTCTTT,CASSRVGPRAEAFF
-,TRBJ2-3,-,TRBV9,TGTGCCAGCAGCGTAGGTGCCCCGGGGCTGGCAGATACGCAGTATTTT,CASSVGAPGLADTQYF
-,TRBJ1-2,-,TRBV6-5,TGTGCCAGCAGTCTCACAGGTGCCTATGGCTACACCTTC,CASSLTGAYGYTF
-,TRBJ1-1,-,TRBV6-2/TRBV6-3,TGTGCCAGCAGTCACCCGGAGGGCAGCACTGAAGCTTTCTTT,CASSHPEGSTEAFF
-,TRBJ1-6,-,TRBV19,TGTGCCAGTATGTCACGGGGTAATTCACCCCTCCACTTT,CASMSRGNSPLHF
-,TRBJ2-7,TRBD1,TRBV3-1/TRBV3-2,TGTGCCAGCAGCCATTGGGACAGGGTATCCGAGCAGTACTTC,CASSHWDRVSEQYF
-,TRBJ1-2,-,TRBV3-1/TRBV3-2,TGTGCCAGCAGTCTACAGACGAGTGGCTATGGCTACACCTTC,CASSLQTSGYGYTF
-,TRBJ2-1,-,TRBV28,TGTGCCAGCAGTTTATGGCCGGGCCAAGGAATGGACCTGGGCTCCTACAATGAGCAGTTCTTC,CASSLWPGQGMDLGSYNEQFF
once,TRBJ2-1,-,TRBV19,TGTGCCAGTAGTGCGGACCCGGACAGTATTCGCTCCTACAATGAGCAGTTCTTC,CASSADPDSIRSYNEQFF
-,TRBJ2-3,-,TRBV5-1,TGCGCCAGCAGCTTGGACGGGGCAACATACACAGATACGCAGTATTTT,CASSLDGATYTDTQYF
-,TRBJ1-2,-,TRBV6-1,TGTGCCAGCAGTCGGACCCGATATGGCTACACCTTC,CASSRTRYGYTF
-,TRBJ1-2,TRBD1,TRBV6-5,TGTGCCAGCTCCCGGGACAGGGTGACGGGCTACACCTTC,CASSRDRVTGYTF
-,TRBJ1-1,-,TRBV27,TGTGCCAGCAGTTTATCGAGAGGGGGCACTGAAGCTTTCTTT,CASSLSRGGTEAFF
-,TRBJ1-6,-,TRBV6-5,TGTGCCAGCAGTTACTCGGTCAGCTCCTATAATTCACCCCTCCACTTT,CASSYSVSSYNSPLHF
-,TRBJ1-6,-,TRBV7-9,TGTGCCAGCAGCTTGGACATTTATAATTCACCCCTCCACTTT,CASSLDIYNSPLHF
-,TRBJ2-7,-,TRBV3-1/TRBV3-2,TGTGCCAGCAGCCAAGGGTCCGAGCAGTACTTC,CASSQGSEQYF
-,TRBJ2-1,-,TRBV11-3,TGTGCCAGCAGCTCAGAGGGGGAAGCGCAGTTCTTC,CASSSEGEAQFF
-,TRBJ1-1,-,TRBV2,TGTGCCAGCAGGGATCCCTCGGCGGGCACTGAAGCTTTCTTT,CASRDPSAGTEAFF
-,TRBJ1-5,TRBD1,TRBV28,TGTGCCAGCAGTCCCGTTACAGGGGGCATGCAGCCCCAGCATTTT,CASSPVTGGMQPQHF
-,TRBJ2-7,-,TRBV5-1,TGCGCCAGCAGCTTGGGGGGGGCACCCTACGAGCAGTACTTC,CASSLGGAPYEQYF
-,TRBJ1-1,TRBD1,TRBV5-1,TGCGCCAGCAGCCGTGAACCCGCGGGACAGTTGAACACTGAAGCTTTCTTT,CASSREPAGQLNTEAFF
-,TRBJ2-3,TRBD2,TRBV11-1,TGTGCCAGCAGCGCGGGACTAGCGGGCCTCAGATACGCGCAGTATTTT,CASSAGLAGLRYAQYF
-,TRBJ2-7,-,TRBV2,TGTGCCAGCAGTGAATCGAGGGGCCCATCCTACGAGCAGTACTTC,CASSESRGPSYEQYF
-,TRBJ1-3,TRBD1,TRBV7-2,TGTGCCAGCGGACAGGGGGCGCCGGGAAACACCATATATTTT,CASGQGAPGNTIYF
once,TRBJ2-5,-,TRBV3-1/TRBV3-2,TGTGCCAGCAGCCAAGATCTGTGGGAGACCCAGTACTTC,CASSQDLWETQYF
-,TRBJ1-1,-,TRBV3-1/TRBV3-2,TGTGCCAGCAGCCAACGGGGGAGGACTGAAGCTTTCTTT,CASSQRGRTEAFF
-,TRBJ2-1,TRBD2,TRBV19,TGTGCCAGTAGAGGACTAGCGGGGAATGAGCAGTTCTTC,CASRGLAGNEQFF
-,TRBJ1-3,-,TRBV25-1,TGTGCCAGCAGGGGAGTGGACGGAGGAAACACCATATATTTT,CASRGVDGGNTIYF
-,TRBJ2-1,-,TRBV28,TGTGCCAGCAGTTCCTCAGGGGTTAGCTCCTACAATGAGCAGTTCTTC,CASSSSGVSSYNEQFF
-,TRBJ2-7,-,TRBV21-1,TGTGCCAGCGCGCGGGAGGTTCCCTACGAGCAGTACTTC,CASAREVPYEQYF
-,TRBJ2-7,TRBD2,TRBV27,TGTGCCAGCAGTTTATCCCCCCCGACTAGCGGGGGATACGAGCAGTACTTC,CASSLSPPTSGGYEQYF
-,TRBJ2-1,TRBD2,TRBV27,TGTGCCAGCAGTTCACGGACTAGCGGACACAATGAGCAGTTCTTC,CASSSRTSGHNEQFF
-,TRBJ1-1,-,TRBV21-1,TGTGCCAGCAGCAACCGGGGGGGGACTGAAGCTTTCTTT,CASSNRGGTEAFF
-,TRBJ2-7,-,TRBV11-2,TGTGCCAGCTCCTTCGGAGGGATTAGGTACGAGCAGTACTTC,CASSFGGIRYEQYF
-,TRBJ1-1,-,TRBV4-1,TGCGCCAGCCGTACCACTGAGGGTGGTCCTGAAGCTTTCTTT,CASRTTEGGPEAFF
once,TRBJ1-2,-,TRBV29-1,TGCAGCGTTGGCCAGGTAGCTAACTATGGCTACACCTTC,CSVGQVANYGYTF
once,TRBJ1-4,TRBD1,TRBV2,TGTGCCAGCAGTGACAGGGGGCTCGCCAATGAAAAACTGTTTTTT,CASSDRGLANEKLFF
-,TRBJ1-1,TRBD1,TRBV2,TGTGCCAGAAGACAGGGAGCTGAAGCTTTCTTT,CARRQGAEAFF
-,TRBJ2-7,-,TRBV3-1/TRBV3-2,TGTGCCAGCAGCCAGTCTTGGGGCAGCTCCTACGAGCAGTACTTC,CASSQSWGSSYEQYF
-,TRBJ1-1,TRBD1,TRBV6-1,TGTGCCAGCAGTGTGTTGCAGGGGGAAGCGGGCACTGAAGCTTTCTTT,CASSVLQGEAGTEAFF
-,TRBJ2-7,-,TRBV7-6,TGTGCCAGCAGCTTAGCGGGATCAGGGGAGCAGTACTTC,CASSLAGSGEQYF
-,TRBJ2-7,TRBD2,TRBV4-1,TGCGCCAGCAGCCATCCTCAGCGGGGTAACTACGAGCAGTACTTC,CASSHPQRGNYEQYF
-,TRBJ1-4,-,TRBV5-1,TGCGCCAGCAAGAGGGGGGACGGAGAAAAACTGTTTTTT,CASKRGDGEKLFF
-,TRBJ1-2,-,TRBV5-8,TGTGCCAGCACCACGGGCCAGGTGCTTAACTATGGCTACACCTTC,CASTTGQVLNYGYTF
few,TRBJ2-1,TRBD2,TRBV2,TGTGCCAGCCTCGGGACTAGCGGAGACAATGAGCAGTTCTTC,CASLGTSGDNEQFF
-,TRBJ2-5,-,TRBV2,TGTGCCAGCCTCGGCGGGCCCTCGGGGGAGACCCAGTACTTC,CASLGGPSGETQYF
-,TRBJ1-1,-,TRBV6-1,TGTGCCAGCAGTGAAGCTCAGGGGCTAAACACTGAAGCTTTCTTT,CASSEAQGLNTEAFF
-,TRBJ1-2,TRBD1,TRBV3-1/TRBV3-2,TGTGCCAGCAGCCTCGGGACAGGGGGCGACGGCTACACCTTC,CASSLGTGGDGYTF